What follows are 15 T cell receptor beta chains derived from one specimen sequenced in a study of shared clonotypes between healthy human individuals. Clones were read by immunoSEQ multiplex PCR, and TCRdb kept only the in-frame ones, dropping some. Among under 2.5 million clones listed, around 90% were seen once. Sequencing input: naive CD4+ T cells from PBMCs. The sample's subset: CD45RA+ positively selected. These receptors came from a man in his late teens or twenties in good health. Some clones in this sample may be carry-over from other donors' samples.

The chain combines TRBV6-5 with TRBJ2-1; D gene ambiguous. There are 16 residues in the CDR3. The germline V gene has CDR1 MNHEY and CDR2 SVGAGI. V was trimmed by 2 bases and J by 0 bases, leaving 11 bases between them. The CDR3 sequence is CASSYQPLSSYNEQFF. DNA for the CDR3: TGTGCCAGCAGTTACCAGCCCCTAAGCTCCTACAATGAGCAGTTCTTC.

J is TRBJ2-2 and V is TRBV2, with 9 bases fitting TRBD2. Germline V lookup: CDR1 SNHLY, CDR2 FYNNEI. After removal of 9 bases from V and 3 bases from J, the junction contained 8 bases not matched to a gene. This CDR3 has 15 amino acids. The CDR3 nucleotides read TGTGCCAGGTCCACCCTAGCGGGGCACACCGGGGAGCTGTTTTTT. As protein: CARSTLAGHTGELFF.

The chain couples TRBV11-2 to TRBJ2-7; TRBD1 matches at 8 bases. Germline trimming cut 4 bases from V and 3 bases from J; bases unmatched to any gene: 8. Germline CDR1 reads SGHAT; CDR2 reads FQNNGV. The CDR3 length is 15 residues. The CDR3 region is CASSSYRGKDYEQYF. Here the CDR3 DNA reads TGTGCCAGCAGCTCTTACAGGGGGAAGGACTACGAGCAGTACTTC.

This rearrangement joins TRBV2 to TRBJ2-1; D gene ambiguous. Germline V lookup: CDR1 SNHLY, CDR2 FYNNEI. CDR3 length: 12 residues. V lost 7 bases and J lost 3, with 7 bases in between. The CDR3 DNA reads TGTGCCAGCAACCTAGGCTACAATGAGCAGTTCTTC. The encoded protein is CASNLGYNEQFF.

The chain employs TRBV5-1 and TRBJ1-6; 7 bases match TRBD1. The CDR3 runs 15 residues. Trimming cost V 0 bases and J 4 bases; bases outside gene matches: 1. In germline, CDR1 is SGHRS, CDR2 YFSETQ. This CDR3 is CASSLGQGYNSPLHF. CDR3 bases: TGCGCCAGCAGCTTGGGACAGGGATATAATTCACCCCTCCACTTT. Filled out from reference TRBV5-1 and TRBJ1-6, the complete variable domain reads KAGVTQTPRYLIKTRGQQVTLSCSPISGHRSVSWYQQTPGQGLQFLFEYFSETQRNKGNFPGRFSGRQFSNSRSEMNVSTLELGDSALYLCASSLGQGYNSPLHFGNGTRLTVT.

The sample holds one count of this clone. This chain connects TRBV18 to TRBJ2-7; D gene ambiguous. The CDR3 runs 15 residues. Germline CDR1 and CDR2: KGHSH and LQKENI. V gave up 6 bases and J gave up 1 base, with 16 bases separating them. In DNA form, the CDR3 reads TGTGCCAGCTCCCCTGGCTCACCACGTTCCTACGAGCAGTACTTC. It codes for CASSPGSPRSYEQYF.

The chain links TRBV5-1 to TRBJ1-2; perhaps TRBD1 as D (6 bases). V lost 7 bases, J lost 7 bases, and 20 bases lay in between. This CDR3 region has 14 residues. The germline V gene encodes CDR1 SGHRS and CDR2 YFSETQ. The CDR3 region has the DNA TGCGCCAGCGCTTCGGGGGGCTTTAATCCTGGCTACACCTTC. The encoded protein is CASASGGFNPGYTF. The full variable domain, with the rest looked up from reference TRBV5-1 and TRBJ1-2, is KAGVTQTPRYLIKTRGQQVTLSCSPISGHRSVSWYQQTPGQGLQFLFEYFSETQRNKGNFPGRFSGRQFSNSRSEMNVSTLELGDSALYLCASASGGFNPGYTFGSGTRLTVV.

The chain has TRBV25-1 and TRBJ2-1; D unclear. This CDR3 comprises 16 residues. Germline CDR1 and CDR2: MGHDK and SYGVNS. V shed 6 bases and J shed 3 bases, with 18 bases lying between them. The CDR3 DNA reads as TGTGCCAGCAGCCTCTACGGGCAGGTGGGCTACAATGAGCAGTTCTTC. Its translation: CASSLYGQVGYNEQFF.

On this clone: Other DNA sequences in this specimen translate into the identical CDR3. The rearrangement links TRBV2 to TRBJ2-1; 8 nucleotides align to TRBD2. This CDR3 is built from 15 residues. The V gene's germline CDR1 is SNHLY and CDR2 FYNNEI. With 3 bases clipped from V and 4 bases from J, the junction kept 5 bases outside the gene matches. CDR3 DNA: TGTGCCAGCAGTGAGTTAGCGGGATCTTACAATGAGCAGTTCTTC. Its protein is CASSELAGSYNEQFF.

The chain joins TRBV5-1 to TRBJ2-7; 13 bases map to TRBD2. The CDR3 runs 17 residues. Trimming at V came to 0 bases and at J to 2 bases, leaving 5 bases not matched to a gene. Germline-derived CDR1 and CDR2 are SGHRS and YFSETQ. The CDR3 DNA sequence: TGCGCCAGCAGCTTGGGACTAGCGGGAGGCTCGCCCTACGAGCAGTACTTC. This gives the protein CASSLGLAGGSPYEQYF.

The chain couples TRBV10-3 to TRBJ1-5, with 8 nucleotides matching TRBD1. From germline, CDR1 is ENHRY and CDR2 SYGVKD. V shed 3 bases, J shed 4 bases, and the junction held 5 bases outside the gene matches. The CDR3 is 15 amino acids. The chain's CDR3 is CAISENRGENQPQHF. The CDR3 DNA sequence: TGTGCCATCAGTGAAAACAGGGGGGAGAATCAGCCCCAGCATTTT.

The rearrangement uses TRBV23-1 and TRBJ2-2; D is unresolved. TRBV23-1 is known as an ORF, though its function is uncertain. The CDR3 spans 17 residues. Deletions cut 2 bases from V and 5 bases from J, with 18 bases between. CDR3 sequence reads: CASSQIAESLGTGELFF. CDR3 bases: TGCGCCAGCAGTCAAATCGCAGAGTCGCTGGGGACCGGGGAGCTGTTTTTT.

J is TRBJ1-1 and V is TRBV11-1, with a possible D match to TRBD1 (5 bases). CDR3 size: 13 residues. The V end lost 8 bases, the J end lost 4 bases, and 14 bases lay between the germline ends. CDR1 and CDR2 from the germline V gene are SGHAT and FQDESV (reference sequence). DNA of the CDR3: TGTGCCAGCCTGAGCTTCGGGGGCACTGAAGCTTTCTTT. This gives the protein CASLSFGGTEAFF.

The chain employs TRBV4-1 and TRBJ2-5, with TRBD2 identical over 12 bases. V lost 4 bases to trimming and J lost 4 bases; unmatched junction nucleotides: 7. Per germline, CDR1 MGHRA and CDR2 YSYEKL. The CDR3 extends over 16 amino acids. The CDR3 DNA reads TGCGCCAGCAGCCCCGAAAGACTAGCGGGAGCAGAGACCCAGTACTTC. It specifies CASSPERLAGAETQYF.

The chain uses TRBV4-1 and TRBJ2-3, with D possibly being TRBD1 or TRBD2 (5 bases each). Looked up from germline, CDR1 is MGHRA and CDR2 is YSYEKL. V was shortened by 1 base and J by 11 bases, with 22 bases between the two germline ends. The CDR3 totals 16 residues. The CDR3 nucleotides are TGCGCCAGCAGCCAAGGAGCCGGAGGCCCGGGGCAAAAGCAGTATTTT. It encodes CASSQGAGGPGQKQYF.